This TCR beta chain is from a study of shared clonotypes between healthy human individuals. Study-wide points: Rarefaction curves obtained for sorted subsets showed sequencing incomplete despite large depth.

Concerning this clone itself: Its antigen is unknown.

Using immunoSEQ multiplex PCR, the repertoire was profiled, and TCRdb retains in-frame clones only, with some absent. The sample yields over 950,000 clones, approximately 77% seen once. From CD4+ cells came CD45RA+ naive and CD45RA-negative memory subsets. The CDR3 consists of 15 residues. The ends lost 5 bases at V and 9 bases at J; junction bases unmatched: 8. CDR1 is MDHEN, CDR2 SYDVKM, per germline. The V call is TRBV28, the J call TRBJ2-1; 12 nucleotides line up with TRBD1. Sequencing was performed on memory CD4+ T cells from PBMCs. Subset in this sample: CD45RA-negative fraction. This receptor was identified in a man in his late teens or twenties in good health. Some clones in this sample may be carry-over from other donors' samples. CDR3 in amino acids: CASSIMGQGASEQFF. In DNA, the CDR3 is TGTGCCAGCAGTATCATGGGACAGGGGGCGAGTGAGCAGTTCTTC.